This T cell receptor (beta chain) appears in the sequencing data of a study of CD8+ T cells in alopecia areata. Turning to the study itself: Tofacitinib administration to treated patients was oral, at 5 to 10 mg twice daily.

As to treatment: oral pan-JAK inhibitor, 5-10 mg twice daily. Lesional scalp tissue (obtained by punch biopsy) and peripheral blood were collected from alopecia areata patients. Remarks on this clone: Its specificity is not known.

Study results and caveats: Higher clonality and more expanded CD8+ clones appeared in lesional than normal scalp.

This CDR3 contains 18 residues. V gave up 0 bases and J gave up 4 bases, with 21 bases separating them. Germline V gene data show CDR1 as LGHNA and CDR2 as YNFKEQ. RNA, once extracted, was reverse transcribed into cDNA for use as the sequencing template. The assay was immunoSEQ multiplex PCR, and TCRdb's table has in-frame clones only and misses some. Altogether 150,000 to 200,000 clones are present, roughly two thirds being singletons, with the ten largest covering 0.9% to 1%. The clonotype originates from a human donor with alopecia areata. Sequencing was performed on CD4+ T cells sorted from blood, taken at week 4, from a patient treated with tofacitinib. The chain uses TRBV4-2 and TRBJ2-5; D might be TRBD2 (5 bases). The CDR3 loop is CASSQELGSSESRETQYF. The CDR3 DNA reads TGTGCCAGCAGCCAAGAGTTAGGGAGTAGTGAGTCGCGAGAGACCCAGTACTTC.